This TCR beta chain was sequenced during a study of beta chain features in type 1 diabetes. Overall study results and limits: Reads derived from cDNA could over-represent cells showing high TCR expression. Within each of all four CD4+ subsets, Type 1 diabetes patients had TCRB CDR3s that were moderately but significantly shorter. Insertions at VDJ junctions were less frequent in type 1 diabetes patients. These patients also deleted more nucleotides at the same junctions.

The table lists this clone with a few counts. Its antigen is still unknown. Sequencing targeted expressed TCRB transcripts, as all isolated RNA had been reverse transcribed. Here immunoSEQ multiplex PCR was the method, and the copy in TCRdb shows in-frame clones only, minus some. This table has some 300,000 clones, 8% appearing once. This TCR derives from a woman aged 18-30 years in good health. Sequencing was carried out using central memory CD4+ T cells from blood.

CDR3 nucleotides: TGTGCCAGCAGCCAACAGGGGGCTTCGACTGAAGCTTTCTTT. Translating it yields CASSQQGASTEAFF. This chain uses TRBV7-9 with TRBJ1-1; TRBD1 aligns across 9 bases. The CDR3 spans 14 residues. The germline V gene encodes CDR1 SEHNR and CDR2 FQNEAQ (reference sequence). The trim removed 5 bases at V and 5 bases at J, leaving 6 bases unmatched. The full variable domain, with the rest looked up from reference TRBV7-9 and TRBJ1-1, is DTGVSQNPRHKITKRGQNVTFRCDPISEHNRLYWYRQTLGQGPEFLTYFQNEAQLEKSRLLSDRFSAERPKGSFSTLEIQRTEQGDSAMYLCASSQQGASTEAFFGQGTRLTVV.